This is a list of T cell receptor beta chains from one sample in a study of TIL therapy for anti-PD-1-resistant metastatic lung cancer. Sequencing used immunoSEQ multiplex PCR; TCRdb keeps in-frame clones, though not all of them. The data show tens of thousands of clones, with about 70% seen just once and approximately 5.3% held by the top ten. The starting material was blood, obtained at baseline. The source of these receptors is a person aged 25 to 85 with non-small cell lung cancer. CDR3s include the opening cysteine and the closing phenylalanine or tryptophan. D genes are given only for firm matches. A row's size may be missing; if present it is once, few, many or a size class.

d_call,j_call,v_call,clone_size,cdr3_aa,cdr3_nt
TRBD1,TRBJ1-4,TRBV2,few,CASSLRGGSEKLFF,TGTGCCAGCAGCCTCAGAGGGGGCAGTGAAAAACTGTTTTTT
TRBD1,TRBJ1-5,TRBV6-5,once,CASSYQGTGGQPQHF,TGTGCCAGCAGTTACCAAGGGACAGGGGGACAGCCCCAGCATTTT
TRBD2,TRBJ2-7,TRBV9,NA,CASSLAGGLYEQYF,TGTGCCAGCAGCTTAGCGGGGGGGCTCTACGAGCAGTACTTC
TRBD2,TRBJ2-1,TRBV4-1,NA,CASSQPGTSSYNEQFF,TGCGCCAGCAGCCAGCCCGGGACTAGCAGCTACAATGAGCAGTTCTTC
NA,TRBJ1-2,TRBV28,NA,CASSTSTGRNYGYTF,TGTGCCAGCAGTACTTCCACGGGACGCAACTATGGCTACACCTTC
TRBD1,TRBJ2-5,TRBV15,NA,CATAGTAQETQYF,TGTGCCACCGCAGGGACAGCACAAGAGACCCAGTACTTC
NA,TRBJ2-5,TRBV4-3,NA,CASSRVVGETQYF,TGCGCCAGCAGCCGGGTAGTGGGAGAGACCCAGTACTTC
TRBD1,TRBJ1-4,TRBV7-6,NA,CASSPRLGQGWAFYEKLFF,TGTGCCAGCAGCCCCCGTCTGGGACAGGGCTGGGCATTTTATGAAAAACTGTTTTTT
NA,TRBJ1-1,TRBV20-1,few,CSASTETEAFF,TGCAGTGCTTCGACGGAGACTGAAGCTTTCTTT
NA,TRBJ1-5,TRBV7-9,few,CASSHGRDQPQHF,TGTGCCAGCAGCCACGGACGGGATCAGCCCCAGCATTTT
NA,TRBJ2-7,TRBV7-9,few,CASSFGIAYEQYF,TGTGCCAGCAGCTTCGGGATTGCCTACGAGCAGTACTTC
TRBD2,TRBJ2-5,TRBV19,NA,CASSILAGVRQETQYF,TGTGCCAGTAGTATCCTAGCGGGAGTACGCCAAGAGACCCAGTACTTC
NA,TRBJ2-1,TRBV6-1,NA,CASSETWGEQFF,TGTGCCAGCAGTGAGACATGGGGTGAGCAGTTCTTC
NA,TRBJ1-6,TRBV10-3,few,CAISPESSYNSPLHF,TGTGCCATCAGTCCGGAGAGCTCCTATAATTCACCCCTCCACTTT
NA,TRBJ2-5,TRBV4-3,NA,CASSQDLGEETQYF,TGCGCCAGCAGCCAAGATCTAGGGGAAGAGACCCAGTACTTC
TRBD2,TRBJ2-7,TRBV7-2,NA,CASSLERASGRPQF,TGTGCCAGCAGCTTAGAGAGGGCTAGCGGGAGGCCCCAGTTC
NA,TRBJ1-4,TRBV15,once,CATRRGSLEKLFF,TGTGCCACCAGACGAGGTTCTCTGGAAAAACTGTTTTTT
TRBD2,TRBJ2-7,TRBV28,NA,CASSLSGSRHEQYF,TGTGCCAGCAGCCTCAGCGGGAGTCGGCACGAGCAGTACTTC
NA,TRBJ1-1,TRBV5-5,NA,CASSPPAGDTEAFF,TGTGCCAGCAGCCCCCCGGCAGGGGACACTGAAGCTTTCTTT
NA,TRBJ1-6,TRBV13,once,CASSLGRDPYNSPLHF,TGTGCCAGCAGCTTAGGCAGGGACCCCTATAATTCACCCCTCCACTTT
NA,TRBJ2-5,TRBV28,NA,CASSNPGTLETQYF,TGTGCCAGCAGTAACCCCGGGACACTAGAGACCCAGTACTTC
NA,TRBJ2-5,TRBV28,NA,CASSPGEIETQYF,TGTGCCAGCAGTCCGGGGGAGATTGAGACCCAGTACTTC
NA,TRBJ2-2,TRBV28,once,CASSSYPSGNTGELFF,TGTGCCAGCAGTTCCTATCCCTCCGGGAACACCGGGGAGCTGTTTTTT
TRBD1,TRBJ1-2,TRBV4-1,NA,CASSQQGAFYGYTF,TGCGCCAGCAGCCAACAGGGGGCTTTCTATGGCTACACCTTC
NA,TRBJ2-5,TRBV5-4,NA,CASGGPQETQYF,TGTGCCAGCGGGGGGCCCCAAGAGACCCAGTACTTC
NA,TRBJ2-2,TRBV5-1,NA,CASSLVGARSTGELFF,TGCGCCAGCAGCTTGGTAGGGGCGCGTAGCACCGGGGAGCTGTTTTTT
TRBD1,TRBJ2-1,TRBV5-1,NA,CASSQAGGPYNEQFF,TGCGCCAGCAGCCAAGCAGGGGGTCCTTACAATGAGCAGTTCTTC
NA,TRBJ1-2,TRBV18,NA,CASSLGRSGNYGYTF,TGTGCCAGCTCTCTAGGGCGATCGGGAAACTATGGCTACACCTTC
NA,TRBJ1-3,TRBV4-3,NA,CASSQDGAPPGNTIYF,TGCGCCAGCAGCCAAGATGGGGCCCCCCCTGGAAACACCATATATTTT
NA,TRBJ2-7,TRBV6-5,NA,CASSYSFMGTPYEQYF,TGTGCCAGCAGTTACTCCTTTATGGGCACCCCCTACGAGCAGTACTTC
TRBD1,TRBJ1-2,TRBV7-9,few,CASSLTQGEGYTF,TGTGCCAGCAGCTTAACTCAGGGGGAAGGCTACACCTTC
NA,TRBJ2-1,TRBV28,NA,CASSSVSSYNEQFF,TGTGCCAGCAGTTCCGTGAGCTCCTACAATGAGCAGTTCTTC
NA,TRBJ2-7,TRBV4-3,NA,CASSKSASTRAEQYF,TGCGCCAGCAGCAAGAGCGCCTCTACCCGCGCCGAGCAGTACTTC
NA,TRBJ1-5,TRBV28,few,CASSLIISNQPQHF,TGTGCCAGCAGTTTAATAATTAGCAATCAGCCCCAGCATTTT
NA,TRBJ1-4,TRBV5-5,NA,CASSLVLVNEKLFF,TGTGCCAGCAGCTTGGTCCTCGTAAATGAAAAGCTGTTTTTT
NA,TRBJ1-3,TRBV5-1,NA,CASSSSWSGNTIYF,TGCGCCAGCAGCTCGTCGTGGTCAGGGAACACCATATATTTT
NA,TRBJ2-5,TRBV5-6,NA,CASSLGQGGRYETQYF,TGTGCCAGCAGCTTGGGTCAGGGGGGGCGGTATGAGACCCAGTACTTC
NA,TRBJ1-6,TRBV18,NA,CASSRGRQAADNSPLHF,TGTGCCAGCTCACGTGGGAGACAGGCGGCCGATAATTCACCCCTCCACTTT
TRBD2,TRBJ2-3,TRBV5-5,NA,CASSPRSGGAQDTQYF,TGTGCCAGCAGCCCAAGATCCGGGGGGGCACAAGATACGCAGTATTTT
NA,TRBJ1-1,TRBV19,NA,CASSTTTWGVAFF,TGTGCCAGTAGTACCACTACATGGGGTGTCGCTTTCTTT
TRBD1,TRBJ1-1,TRBV19,NA,CASSILPPGGYTEAFF,TGTGCCAGTAGTATCTTACCCCCAGGGGGCTACACTGAAGCTTTCTTT
NA,TRBJ2-7,TRBV29-1,NA,CSVEIGGVYEQYF,TGCAGCGTTGAAATAGGCGGGGTCTACGAGCAGTACTTC
TRBD2,TRBJ2-1,TRBV5-1,NA,CASTQSGTSGKGQFF,TGCGCCAGCACCCAGTCCGGGACTAGCGGGAAGGGGCAGTTCTTC
NA,TRBJ1-6,TRBV19,NA,CATGTVNSPLHF,TGTGCCACGGGGACGGTAAATTCACCCCTCCACTTT
NA,TRBJ1-3,TRBV19,once,CATLARAGNTIYF,TGTGCCACCCTGGCCAGGGCCGGAAACACCATATATTTT
NA,TRBJ1-1,TRBV7-3,NA,CASSLTAGIVNTEAFF,TGTGCCAGCAGCCTAACAGCAGGGATCGTTAACACTGAAGCTTTCTTT
NA,TRBJ2-5,TRBV9,NA,CASSVAQQETQYF,TGTGCCAGCAGCGTAGCGCAGCAAGAGACCCAGTACTTC
TRBD1,TRBJ1-2,TRBV6-6,NA,CASSSAGTGDGYTF,TGTGCCAGCAGTTCTGCCGGGACAGGGGATGGCTACACCTTC